This T cell receptor beta chain derives from a study of blood T cells in healthy people across ages. Germline CDR1 is SGDLS and CDR2 is YYNGEE. The CDR3 has 14 residues. V was clipped by 0 bases and J by 7 bases; unmatched bases: 4. General study points: TCR beta diversity tracked closely with naive T cell percentage.

Then a second PCR, running about 6 to 11 cycles, was carried out with a sample-barcoded 5' primer and a J-beta primer mix. Researchers report that each sample yielded at least 2.5 million CDR3-containing paired-end reads. TCRdb re-analysed the 5' RACE reads in MiXCR, keeping a single row per CDR3 protein. Counted here are some 900,000 distinct CDR3 sequences, roughly 50% occurring once; the ten biggest clones make up around 15%. In regard to this clonotype: Its specificity is unknown.

Sequences were obtained from blood. This clonotype originated in a man aged 25-45 years in good health. The chain couples TRBV9 to TRBJ2-1, with TRBD1 identical over 7 bases. CDR3 sequence (DNA): TGTGCCAGCAGCGTAGACCCCAGGGGGAATGAGCAGTTCTTC. Its protein is CASSVDPRGNEQFF.